This TCR beta chain is from a study of T cell clones after liver transplantation (dated by TCRdb to the late 2010s). With regard to the full study: ITN030ST, the source of the samples, was a randomized trial that attempted immunosuppression withdrawal within 2 years of liver transplantation. Donor-reactive T cell clones were identified using TCRbeta sequencing after a pre-transplant mixed lymphocyte reaction and were then followed in post-transplant blood. Third party-reactive TCRbeta sequences from pre-transplant MLRs were also identified as an antigen-independent comparator for donor-reactive sequences. Of the eight recipients, three were HCV-positive, while the remaining recipients had been transplanted for non-autoimmune, non-viral indications. No induction therapy was given to the subjects, and standard immunosuppression was administered until randomization at 12-24 months post-transplant. Tolerance was defined as complete immunosuppression withdrawal for at least one year with no rise in liver enzymes beyond twice the upper limit of normal. Blood samples were taken pre-transplant, pre-randomization before withdrawal, and post-randomization after full withdrawal or failed withdrawal. Of the 8 liver transplant recipients making up the studied cohort, 3 were classified as tolerant and 5 as non-tolerant.

Of note for this clone: Its antigen is not yet known. No much larger clone exists at a distance of one base, and base qualities are not known.

Here is what the overall study found, with its caveats: Since no allograft tissue specimens were available, donor-reactive T cells may have migrated into the graft instead of being deleted. Circulating donor-reactive CD4 TCRbeta sequences fell significantly post-transplant in 5 of 8 subjects, irrespective of tolerance or HCV status. The conclusions were considered preliminary, being limited by small, heterogeneous patient numbers and non-standardized post-transplant time points. In two subjects, low numbers of available donor cells limited the measurable donor-reactive repertoire. Once repertoire turnover was taken into account, donor-reactive detection showed a significant reduction for CD4 in 7 of 8 subjects and for CD8 in 8 of 8. Donor-reactive sequences decreased more than third party-reactive sequences, which suggests partial antigen-specific deletion that was not related to withdrawal success.

V and J are truncated by 8 bases and 7 bases respectively, leaving an intervening sequence of 27 bases. The germline V gene (reference sequence) supplies CDR1 GTSNPN and CDR2 SVGIG. The CDR3 goes from the cysteine to the phenylalanine over 16 residues. Only the CDR3 portion is preserved as DNA: 48 bases, with reading frame beginning at the first base. High-throughput TCRbeta CDR3 sequencing of frozen genomic DNA was performed by immunoSEQ, including PCR amplification, mapping, bias correction and internal controls. Per the original workflow: Only productive rearrangements were retained, and each unique TCRbeta sequence was defined by its CDR3 nucleotide sequence together with its V and J gene. Donor-reactive sequences required at least 5-fold expansion in CFSE-low cells versus unstimulated pre-transplant cells and at least 0.01% frequency. Minimum frequency thresholds were set for each subject on the basis of the unstimulated sample with the lowest template count, so that a detection power of at least 90% was ensured. Jensen-Shannon divergence between the top 1000 TCRbeta sequences post- versus pre-transplant served as the measure of repertoire turnover. Changes in detection of donor-reactive sequences were tested with two-sided Fisher's exact tests. In TCRdb, the immuneACCESS table is reduced to in-frame sequences with V and J assigned. These tables do not hold every clone; where another copy was compared, an unresolved V gene accounts for under half, and the others remain unexplained. The V and J calls and clone size are taken from that table; D and trimming were inferred from the DNA. The sample yields under 20,000 clones; 88% were counted once. The ten largest clones capture over 10% of the sample.

This specimen's time point label, per the study, means: pre-transplant. Unstimulated PBMCs, after thawing, were stained for CD3, CD4 and CD8 and then FACS-sorted into CD3+CD4+ and CD3+CD8+ populations. All 8 studied subjects were randomized to immunosuppression withdrawal. Genomic DNA was isolated with the Qiagen DNeasy Blood and Tissue Kit. The sequence was collected from a human donor who received a liver transplant. Source: CD8+ T cells from blood, taken before liver transplant. This receptor chain uses TRBV30 and TRBJ2-1; the D gene is not confidently resolved. The CDR3 reads as follows: CARTQCVTRTKNEQFF. The DNA is TGTGCCCGCACCCAATGTGTGACCAGAACGAAAAATGAGCAGTTCTTC.